The clone carrying this TCR beta chain was counted between two and nine times. The antigen is undetermined. These data come from a study of beta chain features in type 1 diabetes. Germline V gene data show CDR1 as SGDLS and CDR2 as YYNGEE. The CDR3 has 14 residues. With 0 bases removed from V and 6 bases from J, the gap between germline ends came to 10 bases. Of the isolated RNA, all was reverse transcribed, and so the sequenced material was expressed TCRB transcripts. Naive, central memory and regulatory T cell samples averaged approximately 3.9 million immunoSEQ reads each. Sequencing used immunoSEQ multiplex PCR; TCRdb keeps in-frame clones, though not all of them. The data show over 700,000 clones, 15% to 20% seen once. Findings and limits, study-wide: Although PCR might favor shorter templates, it would do so equally in patients and controls. Naive, central memory and regulatory TCRB repertoires appeared more similar among patients than healthy donors.

Each donor gave one heparinised blood draw averaging approximately 120 mL. This TCR came from a woman in her late teens or twenties in good health. What was sequenced was naive CD4+ T cells from blood. This chain joins TRBV9 and TRBJ2-1; D remains unclear. CDR3 coding DNA: TGTGCCAGCAGCGTAGGGCCAGCCCGCAATGAGCAGTTCTTC. Its protein product is CASSVGPARNEQFF.